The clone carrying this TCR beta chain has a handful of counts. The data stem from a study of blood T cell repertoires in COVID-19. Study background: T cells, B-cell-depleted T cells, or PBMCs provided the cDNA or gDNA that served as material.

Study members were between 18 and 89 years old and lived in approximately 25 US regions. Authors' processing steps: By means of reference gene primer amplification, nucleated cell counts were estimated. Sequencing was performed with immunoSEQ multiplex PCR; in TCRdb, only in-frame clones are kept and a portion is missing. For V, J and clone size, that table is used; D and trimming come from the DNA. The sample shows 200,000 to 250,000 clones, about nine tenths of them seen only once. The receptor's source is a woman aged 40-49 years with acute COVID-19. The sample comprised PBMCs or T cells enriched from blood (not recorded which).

In nucleotides, the CDR3 is TGTGCCAGTAGTTCCCGCGGGTTAGAGGACAATGAGCAGTTCTTC. It is translated as CASSSRGLEDNEQFF. The chain combines TRBV19 with TRBJ2-1; weak D call: TRBD2 (5 bases). Germline CDR1 and CDR2: LNHDA and SQIVND (reference sequence). V gave up 5 bases and J gave up 5 bases, with 16 bases separating them. There are 15 residues in the CDR3.